The TCR beta chain described here comes from a study of post-analysis software for immune sequencing data. Sequencing libraries made from TCR beta cDNA carried unique molecular identifiers. Yield was roughly 0.5 million cDNA molecules from 1 to 10 million T cells. Each CDR3 protein is one row after TCRdb ran MiXCR on the PCR reads. The table has around 400,000 distinct CDR3 sequences, 30% to 45% seen once. About this clonotype itself: The antigen remains unidentified.

Study outcomes and limitations: When the samples were clustered directly with F measure, those that had been prepared in the same batch showed strong co-clustering. A handful of TRBV segments were significantly more frequent in patients than in controls. TRBV5-6, TRBV5-1 and TRBV20-1 were among these segments.

V gave up 0 bases and J gave up 6 bases, with 15 bases separating them. The CDR3 has 15 amino acids. Looked up from germline, CDR1 is GTSNPN and CDR2 is SVGIG (reference sequence). Input material: blood. The chain is built from TRBV30 and TRBJ2-1; perhaps TRBD2 as D (7 bases). This TCR came from a girl between 5 and 17 years old with multiple sclerosis. Written as DNA, the CDR3 is TGTGCCTGGAGTGTAAGGGGGGGCAGACTCAATGAGCAGTTCTTC. Protein sequence: CAWSVRGGRLNEQFF.